A selection of T cell receptor beta chains follows, all from one sample in a study of T-cell memory formation after mild COVID-19. TCRdb used MiXCR to reprocess the 5' RACE reads, holding one entry per CDR3 protein. Here the sample spans hundreds of thousands of distinct CDR3 sequences, around 20% being singletons. The sample was PBMCs or a T cell subset sorted from them (not recorded which). The receptors shown here come from an adult woman who had mild COVID-19 (a few samples of this study predate the infection). Cell type and time point are not known. Each CDR3 is given without its conserved first and last residue. Each record gives: V gene, D gene, CDR3 protein. The D gene is left open where the match is weak.

TRBV9,-,ASTKAGDFGYT
TRBV6-5,-,ASSYSTGTGYT
TRBV7-2,TRBD2,ASRSPGTSGGVGYNEQF
TRBV6-5,-,ATGGSGTDTQY
TRBV7-8,TRBD1,ASSSLGQGASYNEQF
TRBV20-1,-,SARDPGTGGYT
TRBV4-1,-,ASSQVPYTQY
TRBV3-1,-,ASSQRLSATINEKLF
TRBV7-6,-,ASSLGHGVGDSPLH
TRBV3-1,-,ASSQDGELNTEAF
TRBV20-1,-,SAREGRRGNTIY
TRBV16,TRBD2,ASSQISSGSYEQY
TRBV20-1,-,SARGGLAAYEQY
TRBV24-1,-,ATSDRASNEQF
TRBV7-8,-,ASSLGTRRGSGETQY
TRBV5-1,-,ASSPDRGLEKLF
TRBV29-1,TRBD2,SVTPSGYYEQY
TRBV20-1,TRBD2,SARDRASGKETQY
TRBV12-3/TRBV12-4,-,ASSWNRPSGNTIY
TRBV29-1,TRBD1,SVEPGQSTDTQY
TRBV7-2,TRBD2,ASSLGLAGYTDTQY
TRBV12-3/TRBV12-4,-,ASSLSGAGELF
TRBV9,-,ASSSTGLGGNEQF
TRBV5-1,TRBD1,ASESTGGTDTQY